This T cell receptor beta chain was obtained from a study of tumor-infiltrating lymphocytes in primary liver carcinoma. Turning to the study itself: Patients had primary liver carcinoma treated by surgical resection. Samples returned roughly 3.5 to 7.5 million productive TCRbeta reads, a yield that was similar across tissue types.

There are 13 residues in the CDR3. Germline V gives CDR1 MNHNY, CDR2 SVGAGI (reference sequence). Trimming cost V 5 bases and J 6 bases, with 14 bases left between them. The table lists this clonotype with many counts. As yet, its antigen is unknown. The study's findings and limits: Whereas tumor region pairs overlapped more, tumor-adjacent and tumor-blood pairs overlapped less.

RNA isolated from unsorted whole blood supplied the blood RNA, with germline DNA also extracted. Starting material of around 460 ng total RNA yielded TCR beta cDNA via a constant-region primer. Libraries covering TCR beta were generated through three nested multiplex PCR rounds (using a slightly modified ARM-PCR). For around 10 cycles apiece, the opening two PCR rounds ran with TRBV1-TRBV30 forward primers and a C-beta reverse primer. TCRdb reanalysed the multiplex PCR reads using MiXCR and keeps one entry per CDR3 protein. The table records almost 200,000 distinct CDR3 sequences, roughly two thirds of them present only once.

The clonotype originates from a woman aged 55-69 years with primary liver carcinoma and hepatitis B virus infection. J is TRBJ2-7 and V is TRBV6-6; no firm D call. The material sequenced was peripheral blood. CDR3: CASSDGSRLEQYF. DNA for the CDR3: TGTGCCAGCAGTGACGGCTCACGGCTCGAGCAGTACTTC.